Listed here are 18 T cell receptor beta chains from one sample, sequenced in a study of T-cell reconstitution after alpha-beta-depleted transplantation in children. Construction of the TCRbeta library involved unique molecular identifiers. TCRdb ran MiXCR on the PCR reads and lists one entry per CDR3 protein. Counted here are 100,000 to 150,000 distinct CDR3 sequences, roughly 23% occurring once; the ten biggest clones make up more than 9%. Material: PBMCs, mostly from graft donor cells, obtained 180 days after TCRalphabeta/CD19-depleted stem cell transplant. These receptor sequences come from a male patient under 10 years old who had a stem cell transplant for chronic granulomatous disease, so the T cells may come from the graft donor.

This clonotype came up a few times. The genes are TRBV12-3 or TRBV12-4 and TRBJ2-3; no clear D. The CDR3 length is 13 residues. Trimming left V 5 bases short and J 0 bases short, with 6 bases between. Written as DNA, the CDR3 is TGTGCCAGCAGTACTCCCAGCACAGATACGCAGTATTTT. It yields the protein CASSTPSTDTQYF.

This clonotype has more than one count but fewer than ten. This chain uses TRBV12-3 or TRBV12-4 with TRBJ2-7; D not resolved. Trimming removed 5 bases from V and 6 bases from J, with 8 bases in between. CDR3 length: 11 amino acids. In nucleotides, the CDR3 is TGTGCCAGCAGTCCCCTCGCCGAGCAGTACTTC. This codes for CASSPLAEQYF.

This clonotype was picked up many times. The V call is TRBV7-9, the J call TRBJ2-7; 8 bases map to TRBD1. V lost 3 bases to trimming and J lost 4 bases; unmatched junction nucleotides: 14. The CDR3 length is 17 residues. From germline, CDR1 is SEHNR and CDR2 FQNEAQ (reference sequence). The CDR3 loop reads CASSLRGEQGAGYEQYF. The CDR3 coding sequence is TGTGCCAGCAGCTTGCGGGGAGAGCAGGGGGCGGGGTACGAGCAGTACTTC.

The chain uses TRBV6-5 and TRBJ1-6, with D maybe TRBD1 (5 bases). Trimming removed 6 bases from V and 10 bases from J, with 10 bases in between. Germline lookup yields CDR1 MNHEY and CDR2 SVGAGI. This CDR3 is built from 12 residues. CDR3 region: CASRPGNSPLHF. CDR3 sequence (DNA): TGTGCCAGCAGGCCAGGGAACTCACCCCTCCACTTT.

V and J are TRBV7-2 and TRBJ2-1, with TRBD2 identical over 9 bases. With 1 base clipped from V and 2 bases from J, the junction kept 3 bases outside the gene matches. Germline CDR1 reads SGHTA; CDR2 reads FQGNSA. CDR3 size: 16 residues. The CDR3: CASSLDSSGAYNEQFF. The CDR3 DNA reads TGTGCCAGCAGCTTAGACTCTAGCGGGGCCTACAATGAGCAGTTCTTC.

In its sample, this clonotype was seen many times. This sequence joins TRBV18 and TRBJ2-3; TRBD1 matches 8 bases. V shed 5 bases and J 5 bases; nucleotides not matched to a gene: 6. There are 14 residues in the CDR3. CDR1 KGHSH and CDR2 LQKENI come from the germline V gene. In DNA, the CDR3 is TGTGCCAGCTCAAAGCAGGGGGCCGTAGATACGCAGTATTTT. As protein: CASSKQGAVDTQYF.

The table lists this clonotype with many counts. CDR3 sequence (DNA): TGTGCCAGCTCACCCGGACAGGCTTTCTATGGCTACACCTTC. It codes for CASSPGQAFYGYTF. The chain links TRBV18 to TRBJ1-2; 7 nucleotides match TRBD1. This CDR3 contains 14 residues. CDR1 is KGHSH and CDR2 is LQKENI in the germline V gene. The V segment lost 3 bases and the J segment 4 bases; nucleotides outside the gene matches: 5.

The chain employs TRBV5-4 and TRBJ2-5; TRBD2 matches at 7 bases. After removal of 4 bases from V and 1 base from J, the junction contained 7 bases not matched to a gene. CDR3 length: 15 amino acids. CDR1 is SGHNT, CDR2 YYREEE, per germline (reference sequence). In DNA, the CDR3 is TGTGCCAGCAGCCAAGGGACTACCAGCCAAGAGACCCAGTACTTC. Encoded protein: CASSQGTTSQETQYF.

This chain links TRBV12-3 or TRBV12-4 with TRBJ2-7, with TRBD2 matching over 7 bases. The ends lost 5 bases at V and 2 bases at J; junction bases unmatched: 9. The CDR3 is 15 residues long. The CDR3 DNA reads TGTGCCAGCAGTCCATTAAAGCGGGGAGCCTACGAGCAGTACTTC. This sequence encodes CASSPLKRGAYEQYF.

This clonotype was observed a handful of times. This chain links TRBV25-1 with TRBJ1-1; D might be TRBD1 (5 bases). The CDR3 totals 14 residues. Germline-derived CDR1 and CDR2 are MGHDK and SYGVNS. V lost 8 bases, J lost 3 bases, and 16 bases lay in between. In nucleotides, the CDR3 is TGTGCCAGCGGAGGGCGGGGGAGGGACACTGAAGCTTTCTTT. It translates to CASGGRGRDTEAFF.

This clonotype was picked up many times. V and J are TRBV2 and TRBJ2-6, with TRBD1 matching 7 bases. The germline CDR1 and CDR2 sequences are SNHLY and FYNNEI. CDR3 length: 14 amino acids. Losses at the gene ends were 8 bases for V and 6 bases for J; bases not matched to a gene: 7. The CDR3 DNA follows: TGTGCCAGCCACTGGCAGGGGGAGGCCAACGTCCTGACTTTC. Residues: CASHWQGEANVLTF.

This clonotype was seen only a few times. The V call is TRBV7-6, the J call TRBJ1-5; TRBD1 might be the D (5 bases). Germline V lookup: CDR1 SGHVS, CDR2 FNYEAQ. CDR3 length equals 14 residues. With 1 base removed from V and 3 bases from J, the gap between germline ends came to 7 bases. The CDR3 protein is CASSLGGDNQPQHF. The CDR3 region has the DNA TGTGCCAGCAGCTTAGGGGGGGACAATCAGCCCCAGCATTTT.

The V call is TRBV27, the J call TRBJ1-1; D gene unclear. The CDR3 is made up of 13 amino acids. Germline V lookup: CDR1 MNHEY, CDR2 SMNVEV (reference sequence). V was cut by 3 bases and J by 2 bases, with 7 bases left in between. The CDR3 region has the DNA TGTGCCAGCAGTTTCCAAGTTAACACTGAAGCTTTCTTT. As protein: CASSFQVNTEAFF.

This clonotype was counted at least ten times. This chain links TRBV12-3 or TRBV12-4 with TRBJ2-1; 10 bases align to TRBD2. This CDR3 contains 17 residues. J was trimmed by 4 bases and V by 4 bases; bases with no gene match: 10. CDR3 nucleotides: TGTGCCAGCAGTTCCTCCGGGACTAGCGCCCTATACAATGAGCAGTTCTTC. This sequence encodes CASSSSGTSALYNEQFF.

This clonotype was counted between two and nine times. The chain is built from TRBV20-1 and TRBJ2-5; no definite D call. Trimming left V 1 base short and J 1 base short, with 4 bases between. This CDR3 region has 12 residues. The germline gives CDR1 DFQATT, CDR2 SNEGSKA (reference sequence). CDR3: CSARVPQETQYF. The CDR3 DNA sequence: TGCAGTGCTAGAGTCCCCCAAGAGACCCAGTACTTC.

This CDR3 is CASSLVRTYEQYF. For the CDR3, the DNA is TGTGCCAGCAGCTTAGTACGGACCTACGAGCAGTACTTC. The rearrangement joins TRBV11-2 to TRBJ2-7; no clear D. Looked up from germline, CDR1 is SGHAT and CDR2 is FQNNGV. With 1 base removed from V and 2 bases from J, the gap between germline ends came to 6 bases. The CDR3 length is 13 residues.

The chain couples TRBV7-2 to TRBJ1-5; 10 bases line up with TRBD1. V dropped 5 bases and J dropped 3; count of bases not matched to a gene: 7. The CDR3 sequence is 16 residues long. The germline V gene has CDR1 SGHTA and CDR2 FQGNSA. CDR3 sequence: CASSRRTGGDNQPQHF. As DNA, the CDR3 is TGTGCCAGCAGCCGGCGGACAGGGGGAGACAATCAGCCCCAGCATTTT.

This chain joins TRBV9 and TRBJ2-1, with 9 bases aligning to TRBD2. With V trimmed by 4 bases and J by 4 bases, 9 bases remained unmatched. There are 16 residues in the CDR3. Germline V gives CDR1 SGDLS, CDR2 YYNGEE. This CDR3 reads CASSPGLAGNYNEQFF. In DNA, the CDR3 is TGTGCCAGCAGCCCCGGGCTAGCGGGAAATTACAATGAGCAGTTCTTC. The complete variable domain, with remaining parts taken from reference TRBV9 and TRBJ2-1, reads DSGVTQTPKHLITATGQRVTLRCSPRSGDLSVYWYQQSLDQGLQFLIQYYNGEERAKGNILERFSAQQFPDLHSELNLSSLELGDSALYFCASSPGLAGNYNEQFFGPGTRLTVL.